This TCR beta chain was recorded in a study of neoadjuvant anti-PD-1 for oral cavity cancer. Assay: immunoSEQ multiplex PCR; the TCRdb copy retains only in-frame clones and omits some. The sample yields about 12,000 clones, about 76% seen once. Noted time point: after neoadjuvant nivolumab, at surgical resection. The sequencing here drew on PBMCs, taken after nivolumab (anti-PD-1) treatment. The TCR comes from a person between 40 and 80 years old with oral cavity squamous cell carcinoma.

CDR3 bases: TGTGCCAGCAGCTCCTTCCGGGACAGGGGCATCTATGGCTACACCTTC. It yields the protein CASSSFRDRGIYGYTF. V usage is TRBV7-9 and J usage is TRBJ1-2, with 10 bases that match TRBD1. CDR1 is SEHNR and CDR2 is FQNEAQ in the germline V gene (reference sequence). Trimming at V came to 4 bases and at J to 4 bases, leaving 9 bases not matched to a gene. The CDR3 contains 16 residues.